Following are 20 T cell receptor beta chains from one sample sequenced in a study of CD8+CD57+ T cells in acquired aplastic anemia. For sequencing, patients were chosen who had shown expansion of CD8+CD57+ cells by flow cytometry. Genomic DNA served as template for TCR beta VDJ and CDR3 profiling. In TCRdb, the reads were re-called with MiXCR into one record per CDR3 protein. The sample carries under 200,000 distinct CDR3 sequences, 47% recorded once. What was sequenced was sorted CD4+, CD8+, or CD8+CD57+ T cells (not recorded which) from PBMCs. The source of these receptors is a human donor with aplastic anemia.

This clonotype appeared a single time. V usage is TRBV15 and J usage is TRBJ1-5; D perhaps matches TRBD1 (6 bases). Germline loops: CDR1 LNHNV, CDR2 YYDKDF (reference sequence). The V end lost 0 bases, the J end lost 5 bases, and 11 bases lay between the germline ends. This CDR3 contains 15 residues. In nucleotides, the CDR3 is TGTGCCACCAGCAGAGATTTGAACAGGGATCAGCCCCAGCATTTT. Amino acids: CATSRDLNRDQPQHF.

This clonotype was seen only once. The gene calls are TRBV19 and TRBJ1-2; possible D gene TRBD1, 6 bases. Germline V CDR1 and CDR2: LNHDA, SQIVND (reference sequence). The germline V and J ends were trimmed by 2 bases and 10 bases, with 11 bases remaining between them. CDR3 size: 12 residues. CDR3 coding DNA: TGTGCCAGTAGTATACAGGGGTATTACTACACCTTC. Residues: CASSIQGYYYTF. The full variable domain, completed using reference TRBV19 and TRBJ1-2, is DGGITQSPKYLFRKEGQNVTLSCEQNLNHDAMYWYRQDPGQGLRLIYYSQIVNDFQKGDIAEGYSVSREKKESFPLTVTSAQKNPTAFYLCASSIQGYYYTFGSGTRLTVV.

The chain carries TRBV25-1 and TRBJ1-6; possible D gene TRBD1, 6 bases. Germline V CDR1 and CDR2: MGHDK, SYGVNS. V lost 6 bases to trimming and J lost 10 bases, with 16 bases between them. This CDR3 is built from 14 residues. Here the CDR3 reads CASRTGQQLSPLHF. The CDR3 DNA reads as TGTGCCAGCAGAACCGGACAGCAACTCTCACCCCTCCACTTT.

The V call is TRBV7-8, the J call TRBJ2-3; TRBD2 matches at 10 bases. This CDR3 has 16 amino acids. The trim removed 5 bases at V and 0 bases at J, leaving 5 bases unmatched. The germline gives CDR1 SGHVS, CDR2 FQNEAQ. CDR3 residues: CASSPTSGTSTDTQYF. CDR3 nucleotide sequence: TGTGCCAGCAGCCCCACTAGCGGGACTAGCACAGATACGCAGTATTTT.

The chain joins TRBV4-1 to TRBJ2-1; 11 nucleotides align to TRBD2. V was clipped by 0 bases and J by 5 bases; unmatched bases: 6. Germline assignment: CDR1 MGHRA and CDR2 YSYEKL. This CDR3 spans 17 amino acids. The chain's CDR3 is CASSQEFGTSGNNEQFF. The CDR3 region has the DNA TGCGCCAGCAGCCAAGAGTTCGGGACTAGCGGTAACAATGAGCAGTTCTTC.

The chain employs TRBV10-1 and TRBJ2-2; 10 positions agree with TRBD2. J lost 6 bases, V lost 4 bases, and 5 bases had no gene match. The germline gives CDR1 WNHNN, CDR2 SYGVQD (reference sequence). This CDR3 spans 15 amino acids. The CDR3 DNA reads TGCGCCAGCAGTGTCGGTAGCGGGGGGCCCGGGGAGCTGTTTTTT. Translation gives CASSVGSGGPGELFF.

The chain is built from TRBV20-1 and TRBJ1-6, with D tentatively TRBD1 (6 bases). Trimming took off 0 bases at V and 9 bases at J, with 12 bases between the two ends. The CDR3 is 14 residues long. The germline gives CDR1 DFQATT, CDR2 SNEGSKA (reference sequence). Here the CDR3 reads CSARDPRGSSPLHF. The CDR3 DNA follows: TGCAGTGCTAGAGATCCCAGGGGTAGTTCACCCCTCCACTTT.

As to this clonotype: A much larger clonotype is one base distant, so this may be a read error. V usage is TRBV9 and J usage is TRBJ1-2; D call uncertain. Germline loops: CDR1 SGDLS, CDR2 YYNGEE. V was pared by 3 bases and J by 4 bases, with 7 bases between. The CDR3 extends over 12 amino acids. The DNA of the CDR3 is TGTGCCAGCAGCGGGGGATCCTATGGCTACACCTTC. Its protein is CASSGGSYGYTF.

J is TRBJ1-1 and V is TRBV10-3; tentatively, D is TRBD1 (5 bases). This CDR3 has 13 amino acids. Trimming stripped 7 bases from V and 5 bases from J, with 14 bases between. Germline lookup yields CDR1 ENHRY and CDR2 SYGVKD. The CDR3: CAIKELDRTEAFF. CDR3 sequence (DNA): TGTGCCATCAAAGAGCTTGACAGAACTGAAGCTTTCTTT.

The V call is TRBV7-6, the J call TRBJ2-1; 12 bases align to TRBD2. The germline V gene encodes CDR1 SGHVS and CDR2 FNYEAQ. This CDR3 spans 20 amino acids. The V gene end was trimmed by 5 bases and the J gene end by 0 bases; junction bases not matched to a gene: 14. The CDR3 DNA follows: TGTGCCAGCAGCGGGGGCGAACTAGCGGGGGGCGGACTCTCCTACAATGAGCAGTTCTTC. Protein: CASSGGELAGGGLSYNEQFF.

The CDR3 protein is CASSLRLRNTEAFF. DNA for the CDR3: TGTGCCAGCAGTTTAAGGTTAAGGAACACTGAAGCTTTCTTT. The chain uses TRBV28 and TRBJ1-1; D not certain. This CDR3 spans 14 amino acids. CDR1 is MDHEN and CDR2 is SYDVKM in the germline V gene. The V end was cut by 2 bases, the J end by 1 base, with 8 bases between.

V and J are TRBV7-2 and TRBJ2-6; D gene unclear. This CDR3 spans 16 amino acids. V was shortened by 0 bases and J by 1 base, with 7 bases between the two germline ends. Germline CDR1 reads SGHTA; CDR2 reads FQGNSA. The CDR3 reads CASSLAASSGANVLTF. The CDR3 DNA follows: TGTGCCAGCAGCTTAGCCGCTTCTTCTGGGGCCAACGTCCTGACTTTC. The full variable domain, with the rest looked up from reference TRBV7-2 and TRBJ2-6, is GAGVSQSPSNKVTEKGKDVELRCDPISGHTALYWYRQSLGQGLEFLIYFQGNSAPDKSGLPSDRFSAERTGGSVSTLTIQRTQQEDSAVYLCASSLAASSGANVLTFGAGSRLTVL.

This clonotype appeared a few times. CDR3 sequence: CASSMGGRVTQYF. CDR3 coding DNA: TGTGCCAGTAGTATGGGAGGGCGGGTGACCCAGTACTTC. The J gene is TRBJ2-5, the V gene TRBV19; 7 nucleotides line up with TRBD2. The CDR3 runs to 13 residues. Germline CDR1 reads LNHDA; CDR2 reads SQIVND (reference sequence). V lost 3 bases and J lost 7; bases outside the gene matches: 5. Full variable domain (outside the CDR3, taken from reference TRBV19 and TRBJ2-5): DGGITQSPKYLFRKEGQNVTLSCEQNLNHDAMYWYRQDPGQGLRLIYYSQIVNDFQKGDIAEGYSVSREKKESFPLTVTSAQKNPTAFYLCASSMGGRVTQYFGPGTRLLVL.

This clonotype was recorded many times. V gene TRBV20-1 combines with J gene TRBJ1-1; D is undetermined. The CDR3 extends over 11 amino acids. With 0 bases removed from V and 5 bases from J, the gap between germline ends came to 4 bases. Germline V gene lookup returns CDR1 DFQATT and CDR2 SNEGSKA (reference sequence). DNA of the CDR3: TGCAGTGCTAGAGATCAAACTGAAGCTTTCTTT. It specifies CSARDQTEAFF.

The V and J genes are TRBV15 and TRBJ1-1, with D uncertain. This CDR3 region has 13 residues. Germline assignment: CDR1 LNHNV and CDR2 YYDKDF (reference sequence). Trimming stripped 1 base from V and 3 bases from J, with 6 bases between. CDR3 sequence reads: CATSRGLDTEAFF. Here the CDR3 DNA reads TGTGCCACCAGCAGAGGGCTGGACACTGAAGCTTTCTTT. Drawing the rest from reference TRBV15 and TRBJ1-1, the complete variable domain is DAMVIQNPRYQVTQFGKPVTLSCSQTLNHNVMYWYQQKSSQAPKLLFHYYDKDFNNEADTPDNFQSRRPNTSFCFLDIRSPGLGDTAMYLCATSRGLDTEAFFGQGTRLTVV.

This clonotype was recorded only once. One base away lies a much larger clone, so this may be a sequencing read error. The chain links TRBV3-1 to TRBJ2-7; possibly TRBD2 for D (5 bases). Germline V gives CDR1 LGHDT, CDR2 YNNKEL (reference sequence). This CDR3 contains 15 residues. CDR3 amino acids: CVSGYGGTSAYEQYF. CDR3 in DNA: TGTGTCAGCGGCTATGGCGGAACTTCTGCCTACGAGCAGTACTTC.

The count of this clonotype is one. This rearrangement joins TRBV10-3 to TRBJ1-4; TRBD1 might be the D (5 bases). CDR1 and CDR2 (germline): ENHRY, SYGVKD. V was shortened by 3 bases and J by 6 bases, with 14 bases between the two germline ends. There are 15 residues in the CDR3. As DNA, the CDR3 is TGTGCCATCAGTGATGGCGGGGGGAGAGATGAAAAACTGTTTTTT. Its protein product is CAISDGGGRDEKLFF.

The rearrangement joins TRBV2 to TRBJ1-1, with TRBD1 as a possible D gene (5 bases). Germline assignment: CDR1 SNHLY and CDR2 FYNNEI. Trimming stripped 6 bases from V and 11 bases from J, with 25 bases between. CDR3 length: 15 amino acids. As DNA, the CDR3 is TGTGCCAGCAGGTATACCGGTGAGGCCGCTGGGGGGGCTTTCTTT. Translated, it gives CASRYTGEAAGGAFF.

This clonotype was counted ten times or more. V gene TRBV2 combines with J gene TRBJ2-2; tentatively, D is TRBD2 (6 bases). Trimming shortened V by 5 bases and J by 6 bases, and 13 bases separated the two germline ends. CDR1 SNHLY and CDR2 FYNNEI come from the germline V gene. The CDR3 has 14 amino acids. In DNA form, the CDR3 reads TGTGCCAGCAGTCGCGGAGGGCCCCCCGGGGAGCTGTTTTTT. Protein: CASSRGGPPGELFF.

A word on this clonotype: A read error may explain this, as a much larger clone is one base away. The CDR3 loop reads CASSEPGLAGSEQYF. CDR3 DNA: TGTGCCAGCAGTGAACCGGGACTAGCGGGAAGCGAGCAGTACTTC. V is TRBV12-3 or TRBV12-4 and J is TRBJ2-7, with 13 bases lining up with TRBD2. Germline trimming cut 5 bases from V and 6 bases from J; bases unmatched to any gene: 7. This CDR3 spans 15 amino acids.